The present TCR beta chain was sequenced within a study of beta chain features in type 1 diabetes. Study-wide results and caveats: There were fewer insertions and more deletions at the VDJ junctions of type 1 diabetes patients. Among all four CD4+ subsets, Type 1 diabetes patients had TCRB CDR3s that were moderately but significantly shorter.

About this clone: What it binds is not known.

Donors underwent one heparinised blood draw, about 110 mL on average. CDR1 and CDR2 (germline): SGHTA, FQGNSA. Trimming stripped 1 base from V and 3 bases from J, with 10 bases between. The CDR3 spans 15 residues. The study reverse transcribed the entire isolated RNA, so it sequenced expressed TCRB transcripts. It was found that naive, central memory and regulatory T cell samples averaged approximately 3.5 million reads. Produced via immunoSEQ multiplex PCR; TCRdb's table is partial and in-frame only. The table shows about 170,000 clones, with 7.8% occurring only once. This sequence joins TRBV7-2 and TRBJ2-1, with a possible D match to TRBD2 (6 bases). The source is a woman aged 40 to 50 with type 1 diabetes. Sequencing was done on a sample of central memory CD4+ T cells from blood. CDR3 loop: CASSLGGVSYNEQFF. The CDR3 nucleotides are TGTGCCAGCAGCTTAGGCGGGGTAAGCTACAATGAGCAGTTCTTC. The entire variable domain, with the rest obtained from reference TRBV7-2 and TRBJ2-1, is as follows: GAGVSQSPSNKVTEKGKDVELRCDPISGHTALYWYRQSLGQGLEFLIYFQGNSAPDKSGLPSDRFSAERTGGSVSTLTIQRTQQEDSAVYLCASSLGGVSYNEQFFGPGTRLTVL.